This T cell receptor (beta chain) was profiled in a study of blood T cell repertoires in COVID-19. Repertoires were generated with immunoSEQ multiplex PCR, while TCRdb's copy carries only in-frame clones and drops some. This table holds about 170,000 clones, approximately 90% found once. This sequence originates from a man over 45 who had recovered from COVID-19. Sequencing input: peripheral blood.

The CDR3 loop reads CASSLTTGGNSPLHF. CDR3 in DNA: TGTGCCAGCAGCTTAACAACAGGGGGAAATTCACCCCTCCACTTT. V and J are TRBV7-3 and TRBJ1-6; 8 bases fit TRBD1. Germline CDR1 SGHTA, CDR2 FQGTGA. CDR3 size: 15 residues. Unmatched junction bases numbered 2, after V lost 0 bases and J lost 7 bases.